This T cell receptor (beta chain) derives from a study of blood T cells in healthy people across ages. Every sample had a minimum of 6.5 million PBMCs isolated. PCR was performed a second time for 7 to 11 cycles using a sample-barcoded 5' primer and a J-beta primer mix. A single record per CDR3 protein comes from TCRdb applying MiXCR to the 5' RACE reads. The data show approximately 1.5 million distinct CDR3 sequences, roughly 32% seen once. CDR1 is MNHNY and CDR2 is SVGAGI in the germline V gene (reference sequence). The CDR3 is 16 residues long. The V and J ends lost 5 bases and 3 bases, in that order; junction bases with no gene match: 12. Concerning this clonotype itself: Its antigen is undetermined.

Study conclusions and caveats: Whereas aged donors had fewer naive CD4+ cells, long-lived donors had more of them and higher diversity.

The chain employs TRBV6-6 and TRBJ1-2; 7 bases line up with TRBD1. Sequenced: blood. The sequence came from a woman under 40 in good health. The CDR3 DNA reads as TGTGCCAGCAGTCATGGGACAGCCGAAGTAGACTATGGCTACACCTTC. As protein: CASSHGTAEVDYGYTF.